The 12 T cell receptor beta chains below all came from one sample that was sequenced in a study of somatic mutations in cytotoxic T cells in rheumatoid arthritis. The data were produced by immunoSEQ multiplex PCR, yet TCRdb's version contains in-frame clones alone and is incomplete. This table holds 20,000 or so clones, over 75% found once. The sequencing input was CD8+ T cells sorted from blood. The receptors here all came from a woman in her forties or fifties in good health.

This sequence joins TRBV13 and TRBJ1-1, with 10 bases that match TRBD1. The length of the CDR3 is 15 residues. Looked up from germline, CDR1 is PRHDT and CDR2 is FYEKMQ (reference sequence). J lost 4 bases, V lost 5 bases, and 7 bases had no gene match. This chain's CDR3 is CASSPDRGSVTEAFF. DNA of the CDR3: TGTGCCAGCAGCCCGGACAGGGGGTCGGTCACTGAAGCTTTCTTT.

The rearrangement uses TRBV7-9 and TRBJ2-1; the match to TRBD2 covers 11 bases. Unmatched junction bases numbered 8, after V lost 4 bases and J lost 3 bases. The CDR3 length is 17 residues. Germline values: CDR1 SEHNR, CDR2 FQNEAQ (reference sequence). The CDR3 protein is CASSSVSGRADYNEQFF. The DNA of the CDR3 is TGTGCCAGCAGCTCGGTTAGCGGGAGGGCCGACTACAATGAGCAGTTCTTC. Complete variable domain (other parts from reference TRBV7-9 and TRBJ2-1): DTGVSQNPRHKITKRGQNVTFRCDPISEHNRLYWYRQTLGQGPEFLTYFQNEAQLEKSRLLSDRFSAERPKGSFSTLEIQRTEQGDSAMYLCASSSVSGRADYNEQFFGPGTRLTVL.

This sequence joins TRBV21-1 and TRBJ1-2. TRBV21-1 is annotated as a pseudogene. The CDR3 spans 15 residues. This chain's CDR3 is CASTQSGRTNYGYTF. The CDR3 region has the DNA TGTGCCAGCACCCAAAGTGGCAGGACCAACTATGGCTACACCTTC.

The chain joins TRBV19 to TRBJ2-7, with D unresolved. The V and J ends lost 3 bases and 1 base respectively, with 13 bases between them. This CDR3 is built from 15 residues. CDR1 LNHDA and CDR2 SQIVND come from the germline V gene (reference sequence). The CDR3 DNA reads TGTGCCAGTAGTATCCCTGGTGGGGAATCCTACGAGCAGTACTTC. Amino acid sequence: CASSIPGGESYEQYF.

This clone was picked up a small number of times. The chain is built from TRBV6-5 and TRBJ1-5, with D uncertain. CDR1 MNHEY and CDR2 SVGAGI come from the germline V gene. V shed 6 bases and J shed 0 bases, with 12 bases lying between them. The CDR3 length is 15 residues. CDR3 DNA sequence: TGTGCCAGCAGCTATGGACGGTATAGCAATCAGCCCCAGCATTTT. This gives the protein CASSYGRYSNQPQHF.

The genes are TRBV4-1 and TRBJ1-2; no reliable D call. The germline V gene encodes CDR1 MGHRA and CDR2 YSYEKL. This CDR3 region has 15 residues. The V end lost 0 bases, the J end lost 2 bases, and 10 bases lay between the germline ends. CDR3 residues: CASSQEGRENYGYTF. CDR3 DNA sequence: TGCGCCAGCAGCCAAGAAGGTAGGGAGAACTATGGCTACACCTTC.

V usage is TRBV21-1 and J usage is TRBJ2-7. TRBV21-1 is a recognized pseudogene. There are 15 residues in the CDR3. The CDR3 DNA reads as TGTGCCAGCAGCTTTCGTACGGGGCCGTGGGACGAGCAGTACTTC. Encoded protein: CASSFRTGPWDEQYF.

The V gene is TRBV28, the J gene TRBJ1-1, with TRBD1 as a possible D gene (5 bases). V shed 6 bases and J shed 5 bases, with 13 bases lying between them. The germline gives CDR1 MDHEN, CDR2 SYDVKM. This CDR3 spans 13 amino acids. The DNA of the CDR3 is TGTGCCAGCAGCCTCGGGGGTAATACTGAAGCTTTCTTT. Protein product: CASSLGGNTEAFF.

The V gene is TRBV19, the J gene TRBJ1-1, with D unclear. CDR3 length: 13 residues. Germline loops: CDR1 LNHDA, CDR2 SQIVND (reference sequence). V was cut by 4 bases and J by 4 bases, with 10 bases left in between. CDR3 sequence (DNA): TGTGCCAGTAGTACCTGGGGAGTCACTGAAGCTTTCTTT. It codes for CASSTWGVTEAFF.

This rearrangement joins TRBV13 to TRBJ2-2; a weak D match, TRBD2 (6 bases). V lost 5 bases and J lost 5, with 15 bases in between. Germline V gene data show CDR1 as PRHDT and CDR2 as FYEKMQ (reference sequence). This CDR3 has 15 residues. The CDR3 loop is CASSPTGSSTGELFF. CDR3 DNA: TGTGCCAGCAGCCCAACCGGGAGTTCGACCGGGGAGCTGTTTTTT.

The CDR3 nucleotides are TGCAGCGTTGAAGTAGCGGGACAGGGAAACGAGCAGTACTTC. It is translated as CSVEVAGQGNEQYF. The chain uses TRBV29-1 and TRBJ2-7; weak D call: TRBD1 (9 bases). CDR3 length: 14 residues. V lost 1 base and J 5 bases, leaving 15 bases between the germline ends. The germline V gene has CDR1 SQVTM and CDR2 ANQGSEA.

The CDR3 loop is CASSRGTGALETQYF. CDR3 nucleotide sequence: TGTGCCAGCAGCCGCGGGACAGGGGCCCTTGAGACCCAGTACTTC. The rearrangement links TRBV7-2 to TRBJ2-5; 10 nucleotides align to TRBD1. This CDR3 spans 15 amino acids. Looked up from germline, CDR1 is SGHTA and CDR2 is FQGNSA. J was trimmed by 5 bases and V by 5 bases; bases with no gene match: 8.